This T cell receptor beta chain originates from a study of blood T cell repertoires in COVID-19. Overall study context: PBMCs, B-cell-depleted T cells, or T cells provided the cDNA or gDNA that made up the material.

This table comes from immunoSEQ multiplex PCR, and its TCRdb copy is limited to in-frame clones, with some not included. This sample has roughly 79,000 clones, with approximately 86% found just once. The CDR3 has 15 residues. Source material: peripheral blood. The chain combines TRBV12-2 with TRBJ1-1. TRBV12-2 is an annotated pseudogene. The sequence came from a woman aged 50 to 60 with acute or convalescent COVID-19. In DNA form, the CDR3 reads TGTGCAAGTCGCTTAGTTTCAGCGGGGTGGGGTAGTGCTTTCTTT. This gives the protein CASRLVSAGWGSAFF.